The source of this TCR beta chain is a study of control samples from healthy donors and cancer patients. Profiled with immunoSEQ multiplex PCR; TCRdb holds only in-frame clones, not every one. The sample yields 50,000 to 75,000 clones, about 90% seen once. The CDR3 runs to 15 residues. J gave up 7 bases and V 7 bases, and 8 bases lay outside the gene matches. Germline CDR1 MNHEY, CDR2 SVGAGI. The TCR comes from a man aged 60 to 75 with colorectal cancer. Sample: PBMCs. The chain carries TRBV6-5 and TRBJ1-6; TRBD1 matches at 9 bases. In DNA form, the CDR3 reads TGTGCCAGCACCCCGGACAGGGGAGGCAATTCACCCCTCCACTTT. Amino acids: CASTPDRGGNSPLHF.